One sample yielded the 3 T cell receptor beta chains listed below, sequenced in a study of blood T cell repertoires in COVID-19. The assay was immunoSEQ multiplex PCR, and TCRdb's table has in-frame clones only and misses some. This sample has hundreds of thousands of clones, with roughly 88% found just once. Material: peripheral blood. The receptors come from an elderly man with acute or convalescent COVID-19.

The chain carries TRBV7-2 and TRBJ2-5, with 7 bases fitting TRBD1. Germline values: CDR1 SGHTA, CDR2 FQGNSA. The ends lost 2 bases at V and 5 bases at J; junction bases unmatched: 8. The CDR3 contains 15 residues. The CDR3 DNA reads as TGTGCCAGCAGCTTAACAGGGGATCGGAGGGAGACCCAGTACTTC. Translating it yields CASSLTGDRRETQYF.

The CDR3 spells CATSRGLAGGSSYEQYF. The CDR3 coding sequence is TGTGCCACCAGCAGGGGACTAGCGGGAGGGAGCTCCTACGAGCAGTACTTC. The V and J genes are TRBV15 and TRBJ2-7; 16 nucleotides line up with TRBD2. The germline CDR1 and CDR2 sequences are LNHNV and YYDKDF (reference sequence). The J segment lost 0 bases and the V segment lost 3 bases, leaving 2 bases of the junction unmatched. There are 17 residues in the CDR3.

The V gene is TRBV6-6, the J gene TRBJ1-2, with a tentative D call TRBD1 (6 bases). CDR3 size: 13 residues. Trimming removed 0 bases at V and 7 bases at J, with 9 bases between. The germline V gene encodes CDR1 MNHNY and CDR2 SVGAGI (reference sequence). The CDR3 coding sequence is TGTGCCAGCAGTTACTCGGCAGGGGCTGGCTACACCTTC. Residues: CASSYSAGAGYTF.